Reported below is one T cell receptor (beta chain). This sample was included in a study of control samples from healthy donors and cancer patients. The length of the CDR3 is 12 residues. Germline V lookup: CDR1 SGHTS, CDR2 YDEGEE. The V gene lost 1 base and the J gene lost 8 bases, with 9 bases spanning the gap. Sequencing used immunoSEQ multiplex PCR; TCRdb keeps in-frame clones, though not all of them. Among some 150,000 clones, roughly 94% were seen once, and the ten largest hold about 15%. Source material: PBMCs. The rearrangement joins TRBV5-8 to TRBJ1-2; weak D call: TRBD1 (6 bases). The TCR was taken from a man aged 60 to 75 with colorectal cancer. CDR3 amino acids: CASSLKGGGYTF. CDR3 DNA: TGTGCCAGCAGCTTGAAGGGGGGCGGCTACACCTTC.